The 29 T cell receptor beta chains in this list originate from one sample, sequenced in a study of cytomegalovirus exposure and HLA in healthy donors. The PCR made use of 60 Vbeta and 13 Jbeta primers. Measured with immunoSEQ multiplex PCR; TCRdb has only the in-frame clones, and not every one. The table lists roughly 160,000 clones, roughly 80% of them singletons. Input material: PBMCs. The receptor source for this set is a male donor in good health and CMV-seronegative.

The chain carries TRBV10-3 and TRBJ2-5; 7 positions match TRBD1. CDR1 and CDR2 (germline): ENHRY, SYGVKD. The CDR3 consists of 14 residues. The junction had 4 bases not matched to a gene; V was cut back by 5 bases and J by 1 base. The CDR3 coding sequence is TGTGCCATCAGTACGACAGGGTTCCAAGAGACCCAGTACTTC. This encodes CAISTTGFQETQYF.

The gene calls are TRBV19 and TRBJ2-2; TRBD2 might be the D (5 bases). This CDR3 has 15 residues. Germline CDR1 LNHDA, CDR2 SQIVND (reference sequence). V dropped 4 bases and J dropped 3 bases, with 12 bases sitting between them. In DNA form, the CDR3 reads TGTGCCAGTAGTAAGAACGGACTCGACACCGGGGAGCTGTTTTTT. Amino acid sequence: CASSKNGLDTGELFF.

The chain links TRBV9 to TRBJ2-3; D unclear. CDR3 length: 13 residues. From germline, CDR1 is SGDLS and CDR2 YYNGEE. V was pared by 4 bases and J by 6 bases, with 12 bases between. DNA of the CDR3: TGTGCCAGCAGCCCCAATTCTATGGATACGCAGTATTTT. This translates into CASSPNSMDTQYF.

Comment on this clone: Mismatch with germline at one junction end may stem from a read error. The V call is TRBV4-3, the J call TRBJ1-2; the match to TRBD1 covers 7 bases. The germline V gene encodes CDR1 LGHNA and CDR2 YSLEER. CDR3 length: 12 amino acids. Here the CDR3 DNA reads TGCGCCAGCAGCCAGGCAGGGGGTGGCTACCCCTTC. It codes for CASSQAGGGYPF.

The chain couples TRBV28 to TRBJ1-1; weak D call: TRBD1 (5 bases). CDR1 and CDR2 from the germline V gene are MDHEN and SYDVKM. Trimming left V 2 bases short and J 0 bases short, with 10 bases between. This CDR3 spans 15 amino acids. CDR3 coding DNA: TGTGCCAGCAGTTTACAGGGTATTGTGAACACTGAAGCTTTCTTT. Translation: CASSLQGIVNTEAFF. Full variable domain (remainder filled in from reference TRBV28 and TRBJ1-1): DVKVTQSSRYLVKRTGEKVFLECVQDMDHENMFWYRQDPGLGLRLIYFSYDVKMKEKGDIPEGYSVSREKKERFSLILESASTNQTSMYLCASSLQGIVNTEAFFGQGTRLTVV.

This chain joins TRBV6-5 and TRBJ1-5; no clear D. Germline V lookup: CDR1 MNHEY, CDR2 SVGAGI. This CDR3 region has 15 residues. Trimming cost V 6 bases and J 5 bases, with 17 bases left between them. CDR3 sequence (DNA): TGTGCCAGCAGCCCGGCGGGGTTGGGAGATCAGCCCCAGCATTTT. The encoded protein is CASSPAGLGDQPQHF.

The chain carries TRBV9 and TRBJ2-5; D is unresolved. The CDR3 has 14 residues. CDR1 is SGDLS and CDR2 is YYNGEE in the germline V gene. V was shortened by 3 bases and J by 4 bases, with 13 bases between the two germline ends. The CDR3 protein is CASSGPTLRETQYF. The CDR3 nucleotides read TGTGCCAGCAGCGGCCCCACTCTCCGAGAGACCCAGTACTTC.

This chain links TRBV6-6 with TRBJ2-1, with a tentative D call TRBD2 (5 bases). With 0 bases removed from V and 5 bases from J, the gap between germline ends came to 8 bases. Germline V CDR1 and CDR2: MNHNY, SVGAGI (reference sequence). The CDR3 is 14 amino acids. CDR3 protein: CASSYSGRDNEQFF. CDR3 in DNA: TGTGCCAGCAGTTACTCGGGGAGAGACAATGAGCAGTTCTTC.

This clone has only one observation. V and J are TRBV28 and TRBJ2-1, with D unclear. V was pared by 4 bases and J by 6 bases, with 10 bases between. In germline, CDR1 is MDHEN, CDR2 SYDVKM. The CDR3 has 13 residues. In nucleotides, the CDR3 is TGTGCCAGCAGTTCCGGTGCCCTCAATGAGCAGTTCTTC. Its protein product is CASSSGALNEQFF.

In nucleotides, the CDR3 is TGTGCCAGCAGTGATACCGGGACACCCTCCTACGAGCAGTACTTC. Translation: CASSDTGTPSYEQYF. The chain combines TRBV9 with TRBJ2-7; a weak D match, TRBD1 (6 bases). Germline V lookup: CDR1 SGDLS, CDR2 YYNGEE. With 5 bases removed from V and 0 bases from J, the gap between germline ends came to 15 bases. This CDR3 region has 15 residues.

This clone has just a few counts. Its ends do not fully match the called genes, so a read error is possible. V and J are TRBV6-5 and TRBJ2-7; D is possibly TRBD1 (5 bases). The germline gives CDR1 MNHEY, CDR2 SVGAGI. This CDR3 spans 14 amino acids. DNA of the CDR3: TGTGCCAGCTGGGGCAGCTTCCCCCCCTACGGGCAGTACTTC. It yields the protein CASWGSFPPYGQYF.

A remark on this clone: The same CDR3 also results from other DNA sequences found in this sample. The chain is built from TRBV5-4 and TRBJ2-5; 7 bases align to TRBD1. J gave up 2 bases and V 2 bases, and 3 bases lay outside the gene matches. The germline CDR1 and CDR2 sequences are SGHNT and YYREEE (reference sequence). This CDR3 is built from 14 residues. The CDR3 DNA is TGTGCCAGCAGCTTTGGGACAGCTCAAGAGACCCAGTACTTC. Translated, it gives CASSFGTAQETQYF.

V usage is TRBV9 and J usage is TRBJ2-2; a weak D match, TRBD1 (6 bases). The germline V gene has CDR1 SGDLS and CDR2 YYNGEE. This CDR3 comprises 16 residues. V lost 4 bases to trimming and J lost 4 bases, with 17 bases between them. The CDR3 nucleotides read TGTGCCAGCAGCAGACCTAGGGGGAACTCCACCGGGGAGCTGTTTTTT. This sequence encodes CASSRPRGNSTGELFF. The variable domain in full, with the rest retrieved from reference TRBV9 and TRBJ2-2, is DSGVTQTPKHLITATGQRVTLRCSPRSGDLSVYWYQQSLDQGLQFLIQYYNGEERAKGNILERFSAQQFPDLHSELNLSSLELGDSALYFCASSRPRGNSTGELFFGEGSRLTVL.

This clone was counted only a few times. The CDR3 DNA reads TGCGCCAGCAGCCAAGATGGGACAAATCATGGGTTTGCTTTCTTT. As protein: CASSQDGTNHGFAFF. The chain links TRBV4-3 to TRBJ1-1, with D perhaps TRBD1 (6 bases). CDR1 and CDR2 from the germline V gene are LGHNA and YSLEER. V gave up 0 bases and J gave up 11 bases, with 19 bases separating them. CDR3 length: 15 amino acids.

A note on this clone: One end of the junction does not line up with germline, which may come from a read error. The CDR3 sequence is CASIPGVGYGYPF. The CDR3, as DNA: TGTGCCAGCATTCCAGGGGTGGGCTATGGCTACCCCTTC. The chain recombines TRBV6-6 with TRBJ1-2, with a possible D match to TRBD1 (6 bases). Germline-derived CDR1 and CDR2 are MNHNY and SVGAGI (reference sequence). This CDR3 spans 13 amino acids.

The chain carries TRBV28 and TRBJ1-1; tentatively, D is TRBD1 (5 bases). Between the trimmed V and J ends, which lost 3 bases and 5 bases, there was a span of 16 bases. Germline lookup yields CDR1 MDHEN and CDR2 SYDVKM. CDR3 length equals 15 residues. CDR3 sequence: CASSFYKGVGTEAFF. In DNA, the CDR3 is TGTGCCAGCAGTTTTTATAAAGGGGTTGGGACTGAAGCTTTCTTT.

The CDR3 spells CAWESGGVRGSTDTQYF. The CDR3 region has the DNA TGTGCCTGGGAGAGTGGGGGTGTTAGGGGGAGCACAGATACGCAGTATTTT. The chain employs TRBV30 and TRBJ2-3; D might be TRBD1 (6 bases). Germline V gives CDR1 GTSNPN, CDR2 SVGIG (reference sequence). V shed 5 bases and J shed 0 bases, with 21 bases lying between them. The CDR3 has 17 amino acids.

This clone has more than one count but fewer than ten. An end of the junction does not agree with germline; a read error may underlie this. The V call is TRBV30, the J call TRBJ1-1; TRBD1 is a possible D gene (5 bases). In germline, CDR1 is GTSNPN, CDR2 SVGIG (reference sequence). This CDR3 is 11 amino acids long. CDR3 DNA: TGTGCCTCATTCTCCGGGACTGTAGCTTTCTTT. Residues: CASFSGTVAFF. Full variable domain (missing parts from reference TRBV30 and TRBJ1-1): SQTIHQWPATLVQPVGSPLSLECTVEGTSNPNLYWYRQAAGRGLQLLFYSVGIGQISSEVPQNLSASRPQDRQFILSSKKLLLSDSGFYLCASFSGTVAFFGQGTRLTVV.

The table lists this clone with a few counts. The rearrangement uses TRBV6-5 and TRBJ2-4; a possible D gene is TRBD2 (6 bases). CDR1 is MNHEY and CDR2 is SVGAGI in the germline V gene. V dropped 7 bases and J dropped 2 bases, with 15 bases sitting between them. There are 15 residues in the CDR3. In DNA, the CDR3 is TGTGCCAGCAAATCGGAGGGGTTGACCAAAAACATTCAGTACTTC. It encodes CASKSEGLTKNIQYF.

CDR3 in DNA: TGTGCCACCAGTTTGGCGGGAGGGCCGTATATCGGGGAGCTGTTTTTT. Its protein product is CATSLAGGPYIGELFF. V is TRBV15 and J is TRBJ2-2; 9 bases fit TRBD2. The CDR3 extends over 16 amino acids. Germline CDR1 LNHNV, CDR2 YYDKDF (reference sequence). Trimming removed 6 bases from V and 7 bases from J; junction bases left unmatched: 12.

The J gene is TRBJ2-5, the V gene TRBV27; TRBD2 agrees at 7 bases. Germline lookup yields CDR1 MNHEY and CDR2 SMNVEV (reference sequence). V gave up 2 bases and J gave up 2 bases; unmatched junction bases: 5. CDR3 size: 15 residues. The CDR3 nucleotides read TGTGCCAGCAGTTTAGGTGGTAGCGGGCAAGAGACCCAGTACTTC. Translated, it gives CASSLGGSGQETQYF.

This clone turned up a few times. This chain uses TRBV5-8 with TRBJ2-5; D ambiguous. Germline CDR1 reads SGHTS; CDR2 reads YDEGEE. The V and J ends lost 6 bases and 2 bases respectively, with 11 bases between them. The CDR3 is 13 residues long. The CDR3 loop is CASKPWRQETQYF. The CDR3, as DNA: TGTGCCAGCAAGCCTTGGCGGCAAGAGACCCAGTACTTC.

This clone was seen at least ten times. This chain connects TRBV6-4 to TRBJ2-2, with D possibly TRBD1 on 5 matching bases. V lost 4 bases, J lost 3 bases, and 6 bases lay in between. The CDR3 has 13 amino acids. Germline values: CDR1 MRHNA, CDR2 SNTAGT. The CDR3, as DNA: TGTGCCAGCAGTGTAGGGGACACCGGGGAGCTGTTTTTT. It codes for CASSVGDTGELFF.

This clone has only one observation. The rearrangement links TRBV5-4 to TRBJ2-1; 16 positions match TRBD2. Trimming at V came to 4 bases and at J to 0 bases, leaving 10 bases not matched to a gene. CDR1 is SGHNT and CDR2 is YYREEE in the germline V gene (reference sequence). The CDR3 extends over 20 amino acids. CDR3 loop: CASSLRGTSGGGSSYNEQFF. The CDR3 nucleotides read TGTGCCAGCAGCCTACGAGGGACTAGCGGGGGGGGAAGCTCCTACAATGAGCAGTTCTTC.

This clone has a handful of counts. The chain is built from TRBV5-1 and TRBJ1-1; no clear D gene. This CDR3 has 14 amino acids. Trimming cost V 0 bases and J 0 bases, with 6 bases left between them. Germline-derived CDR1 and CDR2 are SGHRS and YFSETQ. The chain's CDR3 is CASSLATVNTEAFF. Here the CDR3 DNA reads TGCGCCAGCAGCTTGGCCACAGTGAACACTGAAGCTTTCTTT. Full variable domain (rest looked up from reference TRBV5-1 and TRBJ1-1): KAGVTQTPRYLIKTRGQQVTLSCSPISGHRSVSWYQQTPGQGLQFLFEYFSETQRNKGNFPGRFSGRQFSNSRSEMNVSTLELGDSALYLCASSLATVNTEAFFGQGTRLTVV.

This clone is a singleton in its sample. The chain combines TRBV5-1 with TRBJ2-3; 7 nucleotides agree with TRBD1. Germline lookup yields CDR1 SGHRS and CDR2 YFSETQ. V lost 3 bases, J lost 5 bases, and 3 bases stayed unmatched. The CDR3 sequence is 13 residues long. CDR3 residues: CASSYTGEDTQYF. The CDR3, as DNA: TGCGCCAGCAGCTACACAGGGGAAGATACGCAGTATTTT.

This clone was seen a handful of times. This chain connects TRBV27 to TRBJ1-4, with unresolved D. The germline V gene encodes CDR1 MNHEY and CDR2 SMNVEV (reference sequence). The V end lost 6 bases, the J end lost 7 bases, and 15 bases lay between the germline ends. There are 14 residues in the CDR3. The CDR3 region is CASRLSGGSEKLFF. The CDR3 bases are TGTGCCAGCAGACTCTCGGGTGGGAGTGAAAAACTGTTTTTT. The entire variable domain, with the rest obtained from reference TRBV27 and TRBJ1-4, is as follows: EAQVTQNPRYLITVTGKKLTVTCSQNMNHEYMSWYRQDPGLGLRQIYYSMNVEVTDKGDVPEGYKVSRKEKRNFPLILESPSPNQTSLYFCASRLSGGSEKLFFGSGTQLSVL.

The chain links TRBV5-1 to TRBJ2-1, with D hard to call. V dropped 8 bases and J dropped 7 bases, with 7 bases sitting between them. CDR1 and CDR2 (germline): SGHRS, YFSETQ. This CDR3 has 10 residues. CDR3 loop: CASGENEQFF. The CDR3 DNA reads TGCGCCAGTGGAGAGAATGAGCAGTTCTTC.

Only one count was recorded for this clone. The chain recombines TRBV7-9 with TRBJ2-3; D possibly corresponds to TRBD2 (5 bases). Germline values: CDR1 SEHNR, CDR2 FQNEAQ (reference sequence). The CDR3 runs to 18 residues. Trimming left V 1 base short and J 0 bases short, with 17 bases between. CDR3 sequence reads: CASSLGSSRGGSTDTQYF. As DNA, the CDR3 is TGTGCCAGCAGCTTAGGATCTAGCAGAGGCGGTAGCACAGATACGCAGTATTTT.